These T cell receptor beta chains were read from a single sample in a study of T cell responses to AZD1222 COVID-19 vaccine. Profiling relied on immunoSEQ multiplex PCR, and the TCRdb table lists in-frame clones only, not all of them. The table includes about 130,000 clones, 80% to 90% detected once. Sample: peripheral blood, taken on day 0 of AZD1222 vaccination. The receptors were sampled from an adult in good health. CDR3s include the opening cysteine and the closing phenylalanine or tryptophan. Each record gives: D gene, V gene, clone size, J gene, CDR3 protein, CDR3 DNA. A D gene is named only where the DNA matches it firmly. A row's size may be missing; if present it is once, few, many or a size class.

d_gene: NA; v_gene: TRBV9; abundance: NA; j_gene: TRBJ1-1; CDR3aa: CASSSPGRLGRTEAFF; CDR3nt: TGTGCCAGCAGCTCCCCGGGCAGGCTGGGGAGGACTGAAGCTTTCTTT
d_gene: TRBD1; v_gene: TRBV5-1; abundance: once; j_gene: TRBJ1-2; CDR3aa: CASRVDRDNGYTF; CDR3nt: TGCGCCAGCAGAGTGGACAGGGACAACGGCTACACCTTC
d_gene: TRBD1; v_gene: TRBV24-1; abundance: NA; j_gene: TRBJ2-6; CDR3aa: CATSQNVGGNGANVLTF; CDR3nt: TGTGCCACCAGTCAGAATGTAGGGGGCAATGGGGCCAACGTCCTGACTTTC
d_gene: NA; v_gene: TRBV6-5; abundance: few; j_gene: TRBJ1-4; CDR3aa: CASGFPSTNEKLFF; CDR3nt: TGTGCCAGCGGGTTTCCTTCAACTAATGAAAAACTGTTTTTT
d_gene: TRBD2; v_gene: TRBV7-9; abundance: NA; j_gene: TRBJ2-3; CDR3aa: CASSLLAGGGDTQYF; CDR3nt: TGTGCCAGCAGCTTACTAGCGGGAGGAGGAGATACGCAGTATTTT
d_gene: NA; v_gene: TRBV9; abundance: NA; j_gene: TRBJ1-3; CDR3aa: CASSEHGESGNTIYF; CDR3nt: TGTGCCAGCAGCGAACATGGAGAGTCTGGAAACACCATATATTTT
d_gene: NA; v_gene: TRBV2; abundance: once; j_gene: TRBJ1-5; CDR3aa: CASSRASEVQPQHF; CDR3nt: TGTGCCAGCAGCAGAGCGTCTGAGGTACAGCCCCAGCATTTT
d_gene: TRBD1; v_gene: TRBV11-2; abundance: NA; j_gene: TRBJ2-7; CDR3aa: CASSTGQVLYEQYF; CDR3nt: TGTGCCAGCAGCACCGGACAGGTGCTCTACGAGCAGTACTTC
d_gene: NA; v_gene: TRBV11-2; abundance: few; j_gene: TRBJ1-2; CDR3aa: CASSLDIWQGRRGYTF; CDR3nt: TGTGCCAGCAGCTTAGATATTTGGCAGGGGAGGCGTGGCTACACCTTC
d_gene: TRBD2; v_gene: TRBV5-1; abundance: NA; j_gene: TRBJ2-1; CDR3aa: CASSLVASGYNEQFF; CDR3nt: TGCGCCAGCAGCTTGGTGGCTAGCGGCTACAATGAGCAGTTCTTC
d_gene: TRBD2; v_gene: TRBV27; abundance: NA; j_gene: TRBJ2-5; CDR3aa: CASRSGSIAETQYF; CDR3nt: TGTGCCAGCCGTAGCGGGAGCATCGCAGAGACCCAGTACTTC
d_gene: NA; v_gene: TRBV20-1; abundance: once; j_gene: TRBJ1-1; CDR3aa: CSVWRNTEAFF; CDR3nt: TGCAGTGTCTGGAGAAACACTGAAGCTTTCTTT
d_gene: NA; v_gene: TRBV2; abundance: once; j_gene: TRBJ2-7; CDR3aa: CASREDNISYEQYF; CDR3nt: TGTGCCAGCAGGGAGGACAATATCTCCTACGAGCAGTACTTC
d_gene: TRBD2; v_gene: TRBV4-3; abundance: NA; j_gene: TRBJ2-1; CDR3aa: CASSPLAGGPSYNEQFF; CDR3nt: TGCGCCAGCAGCCCATTAGCGGGAGGGCCGTCCTACAATGAGCAGTTCTTC
d_gene: NA; v_gene: TRBV7-3; abundance: few; j_gene: TRBJ1-4; CDR3aa: CASSLTGALNEKLFF; CDR3nt: TGTGCCAGCAGCTTAACAGGGGCTCTTAATGAAAAACTGTTTTTT
d_gene: TRBD2; v_gene: TRBV30; abundance: NA; j_gene: TRBJ2-7; CDR3aa: CAWSSGVVLSF; CDR3nt: TGTGCCTGGAGTAGCGGGGTAGTCCTAAGCTTC
d_gene: TRBD1; v_gene: TRBV2; abundance: NA; j_gene: TRBJ1-5; CDR3aa: CASSEGDRDRQPQHF; CDR3nt: TGTGCCAGCAGTGAAGGGGACAGGGATCGTCAGCCCCAGCATTTT
d_gene: TRBD2; v_gene: TRBV24-1; abundance: NA; j_gene: TRBJ2-1; CDR3aa: CATTAGTSAYNEQFF; CDR3nt: TGTGCCACCACGGCGGGGACTAGCGCCTACAATGAGCAGTTCTTC
d_gene: NA; v_gene: TRBV5-1; abundance: NA; j_gene: TRBJ2-2; CDR3aa: CASSLARGANTGELFF; CDR3nt: TGCGCCAGCAGCTTGGCTAGGGGTGCGAACACCGGGGAGCTGTTTTTT
d_gene: NA; v_gene: TRBV19; abundance: NA; j_gene: TRBJ1-5; CDR3aa: CASSTSGPSNQPQHF; CDR3nt: TGTGCCAGTAGTACTTCCGGACCTAGCAATCAGCCCCAGCATTTT
d_gene: NA; v_gene: TRBV6-5; abundance: NA; j_gene: TRBJ1-1; CDR3aa: CASSYRQSEAFF; CDR3nt: TGTGCCAGCAGTTACCGACAGTCTGAAGCTTTCTTT
d_gene: NA; v_gene: TRBV9; abundance: NA; j_gene: TRBJ1-2; CDR3aa: CASSVMVGGLDYGYTF; CDR3nt: TGTGCCAGCAGCGTAATGGTGGGGGGTTTAGATTATGGCTACACCTTC
d_gene: NA; v_gene: TRBV7-2; abundance: NA; j_gene: TRBJ1-2; CDR3aa: CASSLAQGGGYTF; CDR3nt: TGTGCCAGCAGCTTAGCACAGGGTGGTGGCTACACCTTC
d_gene: NA; v_gene: TRBV11-3; abundance: NA; j_gene: TRBJ1-5; CDR3aa: CASSGMDAGGWQPQHF; CDR3nt: TGTGCCAGCAGCGGAATGGACGCCGGAGGATGGCAGCCCCAGCATTTT
d_gene: NA; v_gene: TRBV6-5; abundance: NA; j_gene: TRBJ1-2; CDR3aa: CASSYAGTYGYTF; CDR3nt: TGTGCCAGCAGTTACGCCGGGACCTATGGCTACACCTTC
d_gene: TRBD1; v_gene: TRBV28; abundance: few; j_gene: TRBJ1-1; CDR3aa: CASSPPTGSKAFF; CDR3nt: TGTGCCAGCAGTCCCCCGACAGGGTCGAAAGCTTTCTTT
d_gene: TRBD2; v_gene: TRBV7-3; abundance: NA; j_gene: TRBJ2-1; CDR3aa: CASSRRGGGRVNEQFF; CDR3nt: TGTGCCAGCAGCCGCAGAGGCGGAGGGAGGGTCAATGAGCAGTTCTTC
d_gene: TRBD1; v_gene: TRBV2; abundance: NA; j_gene: TRBJ2-5; CDR3aa: CASSRGQETQYF; CDR3nt: TGTGCCAGCAGCAGGGGGCAAGAGACCCAGTACTTC
d_gene: TRBD1; v_gene: TRBV10-3; abundance: few; j_gene: TRBJ1-1; CDR3aa: CAIALGQLNTEAFF; CDR3nt: TGTGCCATCGCCCTGGGACAGTTGAACACTGAAGCTTTCTTT
d_gene: TRBD2; v_gene: TRBV19; abundance: NA; j_gene: TRBJ2-5; CDR3aa: CASSISSGGTETQYF; CDR3nt: TGTGCCAGTAGTATATCTAGCGGGGGCACAGAGACCCAGTACTTC
d_gene: TRBD2; v_gene: TRBV9; abundance: NA; j_gene: TRBJ2-1; CDR3aa: CASSEWASGGRGQFF; CDR3nt: TGTGCCAGCAGCGAGTGGGCTAGCGGGGGCCGGGGGCAGTTCTTC
d_gene: NA; v_gene: TRBV7-2; abundance: NA; j_gene: TRBJ2-7; CDR3aa: CASSLDPPYEQYF; CDR3nt: TGTGCCAGCAGCTTGGACCCTCCTTACGAGCAGTACTTC
d_gene: NA; v_gene: TRBV4-1; abundance: NA; j_gene: TRBJ1-2; CDR3aa: CASSQDLSGHANYGYTF; CDR3nt: TGCGCCAGCAGCCAAGACCTCTCGGGGCACGCTAACTATGGCTACACCTTC
d_gene: NA; v_gene: TRBV20-1; abundance: NA; j_gene: TRBJ2-7; CDR3aa: CSASDELALTNADEQYF; CDR3nt: TGCAGTGCTAGTGATGAGCTAGCGCTCACCAACGCGGACGAGCAGTACTTC
d_gene: TRBD1; v_gene: TRBV19; abundance: NA; j_gene: TRBJ1-4; CDR3aa: CASSLTGDAGINEKLFF; CDR3nt: TGTGCCAGTAGCCTGACAGGGGACGCCGGGATTAATGAAAAACTGTTTTTT
d_gene: TRBD1; v_gene: TRBV4-2; abundance: NA; j_gene: TRBJ1-5; CDR3aa: CASSHRGQQPQHF; CDR3nt: TGTGCCAGCAGCCACAGGGGGCAGCAGCCCCAGCATTTT
d_gene: TRBD2; v_gene: TRBV24-1; abundance: NA; j_gene: TRBJ2-1; CDR3aa: CATRLGTSSVNEQFF; CDR3nt: TGTGCCACCCGACTCGGGACTAGCTCCGTCAATGAGCAGTTCTTC
d_gene: TRBD2; v_gene: TRBV15; abundance: NA; j_gene: TRBJ2-7; CDR3aa: CATSRDRQRGGVEQYF; CDR3nt: TGTGCCACCAGCAGAGATCGACAGCGGGGGGGTGTCGAGCAGTACTTC
d_gene: NA; v_gene: TRBV27; abundance: few; j_gene: TRBJ1-3; CDR3aa: CASSPLRWGYSGNTIYF; CDR3nt: TGTGCCAGCAGCCCCCTAAGGTGGGGTTACTCTGGAAACACCATATATTTT
d_gene: NA; v_gene: TRBV27; abundance: NA; j_gene: TRBJ2-5; CDR3aa: CASGILGVPGETQYF; CDR3nt: TGTGCCAGCGGGATATTAGGGGTGCCAGGGGAGACCCAGTACTTC
d_gene: NA; v_gene: TRBV19; abundance: medium-sized; j_gene: TRBJ1-3; CDR3aa: CASSIMWGGTGNTIYF; CDR3nt: TGTGCCAGTAGTATTATGTGGGGGGGAACTGGAAACACCATATATTTT
d_gene: TRBD1; v_gene: TRBV27; abundance: NA; j_gene: TRBJ2-5; CDR3aa: CASSHRGPQETQYF; CDR3nt: TGTGCCAGCAGCCACAGGGGGCCCCAAGAGACCCAGTACTTC
d_gene: TRBD1; v_gene: TRBV7-9; abundance: NA; j_gene: TRBJ1-5; CDR3aa: CASSPARTGAHRQPQHF; CDR3nt: TGTGCCAGCAGCCCCGCCCGGACAGGGGCCCACCGGCAGCCCCAGCATTTT
d_gene: TRBD1; v_gene: TRBV4-3; abundance: NA; j_gene: TRBJ2-4; CDR3aa: CASSQDPGQGTKNIQYF; CDR3nt: TGCGCCAGCAGCCAAGACCCCGGACAGGGAACCAAAAACATTCAGTACTTC
d_gene: NA; v_gene: TRBV5-6; abundance: NA; j_gene: TRBJ2-3; CDR3aa: CASSWGRWVGDTQYF; CDR3nt: TGTGCCAGCAGCTGGGGTAGATGGGTTGGGGATACGCAGTATTTT
d_gene: TRBD2; v_gene: TRBV19; abundance: NA; j_gene: TRBJ2-7; CDR3aa: CASSPKRGGSLDEQYF; CDR3nt: TGTGCCAGTAGTCCGAAAAGGGGCGGGAGTCTCGACGAGCAGTACTTC
d_gene: TRBD1; v_gene: TRBV10-3; abundance: NA; j_gene: TRBJ1-4; CDR3aa: CAISDPAGGGNEKLFF; CDR3nt: TGTGCCATCAGCGACCCCGCAGGGGGCGGAAACGAAAAACTGTTTTTT
d_gene: NA; v_gene: TRBV5-8; abundance: NA; j_gene: TRBJ2-1; CDR3aa: CASSLLGGQYNEQFF; CDR3nt: TGTGCCAGCAGCTTGCTCGGGGGACAATACAATGAGCAGTTCTTC
d_gene: NA; v_gene: TRBV2; abundance: NA; j_gene: TRBJ1-6; CDR3aa: CASSVWVGIDSPLHF; CDR3nt: TGTGCCAGCAGTGTGTGGGTTGGTATCGACTCACCCCTCCACTTT
d_gene: TRBD1; v_gene: TRBV4-1; abundance: NA; j_gene: TRBJ2-7; CDR3aa: CASSPEETGADEQYF; CDR3nt: TGCGCCAGCAGCCCAGAGGAAACAGGGGCGGACGAGCAGTACTTC
d_gene: NA; v_gene: TRBV20-1; abundance: NA; j_gene: TRBJ2-7; CDR3aa: CSVQATYEQYF; CDR3nt: TGCAGTGTTCAGGCAACCTACGAGCAGTACTTC
d_gene: TRBD1; v_gene: TRBV10-3; abundance: NA; j_gene: TRBJ1-1; CDR3aa: CAISEGQGRSTEAFF; CDR3nt: TGTGCCATCAGTGAGGGACAGGGTAGATCGACTGAAGCTTTCTTT
d_gene: TRBD2; v_gene: TRBV5-4; abundance: NA; j_gene: TRBJ2-7; CDR3aa: CASRLTSGGPQDEQYF; CDR3nt: TGTGCCAGCAGGTTGACTAGCGGGGGGCCCCAGGACGAGCAGTACTTC